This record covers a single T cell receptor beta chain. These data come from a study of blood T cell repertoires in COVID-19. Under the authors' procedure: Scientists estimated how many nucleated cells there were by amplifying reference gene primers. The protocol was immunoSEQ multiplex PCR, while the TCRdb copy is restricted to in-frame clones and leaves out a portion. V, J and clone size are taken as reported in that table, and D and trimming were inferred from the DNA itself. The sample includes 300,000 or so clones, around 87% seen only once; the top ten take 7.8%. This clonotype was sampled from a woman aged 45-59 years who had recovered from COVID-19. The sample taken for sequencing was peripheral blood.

DNA of the CDR3: TGTGCCAGCAGCCAACCGAGTAGACCCGGGACAGGGCCGAGGGAGACCCAGTACTTC. Translating it yields CASSQPSRPGTGPRETQYF. The chain combines TRBV3-1 (or the pseudogene TRBV3-2) with TRBJ2-5; TRBD1 matches 9 bases. The V and J ends lost 2 bases and 5 bases, in that order; junction bases with no gene match: 18. The CDR3 sequence is 19 residues long. CDR1 is LGHDT, CDR2 YNNKEL, per germline (reference sequence).